The 21 T cell receptor beta chains below were found in one sample sequenced in a study of cytomegalovirus exposure and HLA in healthy donors. TCRdb's table, derived via immunoSEQ multiplex PCR, lists solely in-frame clones and lacks some. The sample includes some 98,000 clones, roughly 84% of them seen just once. The sample comprised PBMCs. The receptor source for this set is a young man in good health and CMV-seropositive.

This clone was detected only once. The chain employs TRBV27 and TRBJ1-2, with 11 bases identical to TRBD1. Trimming at V came to 5 bases and at J to 4 bases, leaving 6 bases not matched to a gene. CDR3 length: 15 amino acids. The V gene's germline CDR1 is MNHEY and CDR2 SMNVEV (reference sequence). This chain's CDR3 is CASSNGTGGSYGYTF. The CDR3 coding sequence is TGTGCCAGCAGTAATGGGACAGGGGGTTCCTATGGCTACACCTTC.

The V and J genes are TRBV6-1 and TRBJ2-5; TRBD2 matches 10 bases. The CDR3 is 15 amino acids. The V gene's germline CDR1 is MNHNS and CDR2 SASEGT. Trimming cost V 4 bases and J 0 bases; bases outside gene matches: 2. CDR3 sequence reads: CASSASGGHQETQYF. The CDR3 nucleotides read TGTGCCAGCAGTGCTAGCGGGGGACACCAAGAGACCCAGTACTTC.

The chain is built from TRBV25-1 and TRBJ2-5; D remains ambiguous. The V gene lost 4 bases and the J gene lost 1 base, with 7 bases spanning the gap. The CDR3 extends over 13 amino acids. Germline V gene sequence: CDR1 MGHDK, CDR2 SYGVNS. The CDR3 protein is CASSAYRQETQYF. CDR3 coding DNA: TGTGCCAGCAGTGCCTACCGCCAAGAGACCCAGTACTTC.

The V gene is TRBV6-1, the J gene TRBJ2-7; possibly TRBD1 for D (6 bases). Germline lookup yields CDR1 MNHNS and CDR2 SASEGT. V was clipped by 4 bases and J by 7 bases, with 20 bases between them. The CDR3 runs 15 residues. DNA for the CDR3: TGTGCCAGCAGTGGGATTACAGGGTTTCTGGGGGAGCAGTACTTC. Amino acids: CASSGITGFLGEQYF.

This clone showed up just once. This sequence joins TRBV9 and TRBJ1-1; a possible D gene is TRBD1 (6 bases). The length of the CDR3 is 14 residues. The germline V gene encodes CDR1 SGDLS and CDR2 YYNGEE. The V end lost 2 bases, the J end lost 0 bases, and 8 bases lay between the germline ends. The CDR3 reads CASSVGAMNTEAFF. The CDR3 nucleotides read TGTGCCAGCAGCGTGGGGGCTATGAACACTGAAGCTTTCTTT.

This clone was detected once. This chain connects TRBV27 to TRBJ2-7, with 9 bases matching TRBD1. Germline values: CDR1 MNHEY, CDR2 SMNVEV (reference sequence). This CDR3 region has 15 residues. The trim removed 4 bases at V and 2 bases at J, leaving 6 bases unmatched. The CDR3, as DNA: TGTGCCAGCAGTTACAGGGGGCGCGGTACCTACGAGCAGTACTTC. Amino acid sequence: CASSYRGRGTYEQYF.

The chain carries TRBV19 and TRBJ2-3; TRBD2 agrees at 15 bases. With V trimmed by 2 bases and J by 3 bases, 3 bases remained unmatched. CDR3 size: 17 residues. The germline CDR1 and CDR2 sequences are LNHDA and SQIVND (reference sequence). CDR3 DNA sequence: TGTGCCAGTAGTATATGGGGACTAGCGGGAGGAACAGATACGCAGTATTTT. Protein: CASSIWGLAGGTDTQYF.

V gene TRBV4-2 combines with J gene TRBJ2-2; TRBD2 matches at 13 bases. There are 18 residues in the CDR3. V lost 2 bases and J lost 2; bases outside the gene matches: 5. Germline-derived CDR1 and CDR2 are LGHNA and YNFKEQ. CDR3 in DNA: TGTGCCAGCAGCCAACCGACTAGCGGGGGGTTTAACACCGGGGAGCTGTTTTTT. It codes for CASSQPTSGGFNTGELFF.

Note on this clone: At one of its ends the junction is not consistent with the germline gene, which may arise from a read error. This sequence joins TRBV7-9 and TRBJ2-1, with 10 nucleotides matching TRBD2. Looked up from germline, CDR1 is SEHNR and CDR2 is FQNEAQ (reference sequence). CDR3 length: 16 amino acids. The CDR3 bases are TGTGCCAGTAGCTTAGCGGTAACTAGCGGGGTGGGGGAGCAGTTCTTC. It yields the protein CASSLAVTSGVGEQFF.

The chain joins TRBV19 to TRBJ2-2; 7 nucleotides agree with TRBD1. The CDR3 runs 15 residues. After removal of 3 bases from V and 5 bases from J, the junction contained 6 bases not matched to a gene. From germline, CDR1 is LNHDA and CDR2 SQIVND (reference sequence). CDR3 nucleotides: TGTGCCAGTAGTATGAGGACAGGAGAAACCGGGGAGCTGTTTTTT. Translating gives CASSMRTGETGELFF. The complete variable domain, with remaining parts taken from reference TRBV19 and TRBJ2-2, reads DGGITQSPKYLFRKEGQNVTLSCEQNLNHDAMYWYRQDPGQGLRLIYYSQIVNDFQKGDIAEGYSVSREKKESFPLTVTSAQKNPTAFYLCASSMRTGETGELFFGEGSRLTVL.

This chain joins TRBV13 and TRBJ1-3; 10 nucleotides match TRBD1. Germline CDR1 PRHDT, CDR2 FYEKMQ (reference sequence). Trimming removed 4 bases from V and 2 bases from J; junction bases left unmatched: 2. The CDR3 sequence is 15 residues long. This CDR3 is CASSYGTGAGNTIYF. CDR3 nucleotide sequence: TGTGCCAGCAGCTACGGGACAGGGGCTGGAAACACCATATATTTT.

V is TRBV19 and J is TRBJ2-5; 9 bases line up with TRBD1. V lost 4 bases and J lost 4; bases outside the gene matches: 7. The CDR3 is 15 amino acids. Germline V CDR1 and CDR2: LNHDA, SQIVND (reference sequence). The CDR3 here is CASSTGQGIGETQYF. The CDR3 coding sequence is TGTGCCAGTAGTACAGGACAGGGGATTGGAGAGACCCAGTACTTC. The entire variable domain, with the rest obtained from reference TRBV19 and TRBJ2-5, is as follows: DGGITQSPKYLFRKEGQNVTLSCEQNLNHDAMYWYRQDPGQGLRLIYYSQIVNDFQKGDIAEGYSVSREKKESFPLTVTSAQKNPTAFYLCASSTGQGIGETQYFGPGTRLLVL.

Only a few counts were recorded for this clone. This chain uses TRBV11-2 with TRBJ2-7, with no clear D. V lost 3 bases and J lost 7, with 16 bases in between. This CDR3 is 14 amino acids long. The germline CDR1 and CDR2 sequences are SGHAT and FQNNGV. The CDR3 nucleotides read TGTGCCAGCAGCTTGCCCATGCAACTAAGGGAGCAGTACTTC. It encodes CASSLPMQLREQYF.

The chain is built from TRBV7-3 and TRBJ2-7; 7 bases align to TRBD2. Trimming took 1 base from V and 6 from J; bases not matched to a gene: 9. The germline V gene has CDR1 SGHTA and CDR2 FQGTGA. This CDR3 comprises 15 residues. The CDR3 region is CASSLNGLGAGEQYF. CDR3 sequence (DNA): TGTGCCAGCAGCTTAAACGGACTAGGGGCCGGCGAGCAGTACTTC.

The chain carries TRBV10-1 and TRBJ1-5, with D possibly matching TRBD1 (5 bases). V dropped 8 bases and J dropped 7 bases, with 15 bases sitting between them. The CDR3 runs to 13 residues. Germline V lookup: CDR1 WNHNN, CDR2 SYGVQD (reference sequence). The CDR3, as DNA: TGCGCCAGCGGTAGGGGTAATTACCAGCCCCAGCATTTT. Protein product: CASGRGNYQPQHF.

V and J are TRBV19 and TRBJ2-1, with D possibly being TRBD2 (6 bases). Germline lookup yields CDR1 LNHDA and CDR2 SQIVND (reference sequence). The V and J ends lost 7 bases and 5 bases respectively, with 21 bases between them. The CDR3 extends over 16 amino acids. Written as DNA, the CDR3 is TGTGCCAGTACCAACAAGTACGGGACTGGGAACAATGAGCAGTTCTTC. Its protein product is CASTNKYGTGNNEQFF.

The V call is TRBV25-1, the J call TRBJ2-7; 7 positions match TRBD2. The ends lost 1 base at V and 3 bases at J; junction bases unmatched: 6. This CDR3 comprises 15 residues. Germline CDR1 is MGHDK and CDR2 is SYGVNS. The CDR3 region is CASSESSGTLYEQYF. The CDR3 coding sequence is TGTGCCAGCAGTGAATCCAGCGGGACCCTCTACGAGCAGTACTTC.

The V gene is TRBV10-3, the J gene TRBJ2-1; 11 bases fit TRBD2. Germline V gene lookup returns CDR1 ENHRY and CDR2 SYGVKD. CDR3 length: 14 residues. Trimming removed 7 bases from V and 8 bases from J; junction bases left unmatched: 7. The CDR3 bases are TGTGCCATCAATTTAGCGGGGGGGGACGATGAGCAGTTCTTC. Its protein product is CAINLAGGDDEQFF.

The rearrangement uses TRBV6-5 and TRBJ2-7, with D hard to call. Germline assignment: CDR1 MNHEY and CDR2 SVGAGI. V lost 5 bases to trimming and J lost 2 bases, with 7 bases between them. This CDR3 has 12 residues. CDR3 amino acids: CASSDSAYEQYF. CDR3 sequence (DNA): TGTGCCAGCAGTGATTCAGCCTACGAGCAGTACTTC.

This chain joins TRBV6-1 and TRBJ2-1; TRBD2 might be the D (6 bases). This CDR3 has 15 amino acids. V shed 1 base and J shed 6 bases, with 13 bases lying between them. CDR1 is MNHNS and CDR2 is SASEGT in the germline V gene. CDR3 sequence reads: CASSEGQTAGNEQFF. In DNA, the CDR3 is TGTGCCAGCAGTGAAGGACAAACAGCGGGCAATGAGCAGTTCTTC.

The chain recombines TRBV6-6 with TRBJ1-5, with 7 nucleotides matching TRBD1. CDR1 MNHNY and CDR2 SVGAGI come from the germline V gene (reference sequence). The CDR3 runs to 15 residues. V was pared by 4 bases and J by 2 bases, with 5 bases of the junction left unmatched. CDR3 sequence: CASSLNRGGNQPQHF. The CDR3 nucleotides are TGTGCCAGCAGTTTAAACAGGGGAGGCAATCAGCCCCAGCATTTT.